Listed below are T cell receptor beta chains from one sample, sequenced in a study of cytomegalovirus exposure and HLA in healthy donors. Libraries were prepared by immunoSEQ multiplex PCR; TCRdb keeps only in-frame clonotypes and omits some of them. The sample contains about 150,000 clones, around 80% of which appear only once. Material for sequencing was PBMCs. The receptor source for this set is a male donor in good health and CMV-seropositive. Each CDR3 is given with its conserved first and last residue. The order of the fields is J gene, clone size, V gene, D gene, CDR3 protein, CDR3 DNA. The D gene is left open where the match is weak. Some rows have no size entry. The others give once, few or many, or a class for an expanded clone.

j_call: TRBJ2-7
clone_size: once
v_call: TRBV27
d_call: TRBD2
cdr3_aa: CASSLSPLAGFSYEQYF
cdr3_nt: TGTGCCAGCAGTTTAAGCCCGCTAGCGGGCTTCTCCTACGAGCAGTACTTC

j_call: TRBJ1-2
clone_size: .
v_call: TRBV19
d_call: TRBD1
cdr3_aa: CASRQGALDGYTF
cdr3_nt: TGTGCCAGTAGACAGGGGGCGCTGGATGGCTACACCTTC

j_call: TRBJ2-7
clone_size: .
v_call: TRBV28
d_call: TRBD1
cdr3_aa: CASSTQGATYEQYF
cdr3_nt: TGTGCCAGCAGTACTCAGGGGGCCACCTACGAGCAGTACTTC

j_call: TRBJ2-2
clone_size: .
v_call: TRBV25-1
d_call: TRBD1
cdr3_aa: CASSELTGYSGELFF
cdr3_nt: TGTGCCAGCAGTGAATTGACAGGGTACTCCGGGGAGCTGTTTTTT

j_call: TRBJ2-3
clone_size: .
v_call: TRBV7-9
d_call: TRBD2
cdr3_aa: CSSSRSVGTSETDTQYF
cdr3_nt: TGTTCCAGCAGTCGATCCGTGGGGACTAGCGAGACAGATACGCAGTATTTT

j_call: TRBJ2-5
clone_size: few
v_call: TRBV7-9
d_call: .
cdr3_aa: CASSGALVQETQYF
cdr3_nt: TGTGCCAGCAGCGGTGCCCTAGTCCAAGAGACCCAGTACTTC

j_call: TRBJ1-2
clone_size: .
v_call: TRBV5-1
d_call: .
cdr3_aa: CASSLLRTRGYTF
cdr3_nt: TGCGCCAGCAGCTTGTTGAGAACGAGGGGCTACACCTTC

j_call: TRBJ2-7
clone_size: .
v_call: TRBV27
d_call: TRBD1
cdr3_aa: CASTGTGESIYYEQYF
cdr3_nt: TGTGCCAGCACCGGGACAGGGGAAAGCATATACTACGAGCAGTACTTC

j_call: TRBJ1-2
clone_size: .
v_call: TRBV9
d_call: .
cdr3_aa: CASSVSSGGYYGYTF
cdr3_nt: TGTGCCAGCAGCGTATCGTCGGGTGGCTACTATGGCTACACCTTC

j_call: TRBJ2-3
clone_size: .
v_call: TRBV13
d_call: .
cdr3_aa: CASSQGTDTQYF
cdr3_nt: TGTGCCAGCAGCCAGGGCACAGATACGCAGTATTTT

j_call: TRBJ1-4
clone_size: .
v_call: TRBV7-9
d_call: .
cdr3_aa: CASSLRVLATNEKLFF
cdr3_nt: TGTGCCAGCAGCTTACGGGTTTTGGCAACTAATGAAAAACTGTTTTTT

j_call: TRBJ2-7
clone_size: .
v_call: TRBV19
d_call: .
cdr3_aa: CASSIGGSYEQYF
cdr3_nt: TGTGCCAGTAGTATTGGAGGGTCCTACGAGCAGTACTTC

j_call: TRBJ1-3
clone_size: once
v_call: TRBV7-6
d_call: .
cdr3_aa: CASSLVVGEMSGNTIYF
cdr3_nt: TGTGCCAGCAGCTTAGTGGTGGGCGAGATGTCTGGAAACACCATATATTTT

j_call: TRBJ1-4
clone_size: .
v_call: TRBV13
d_call: .
cdr3_aa: CASSTRQLLNEKLFF
cdr3_nt: TGTGCCAGCAGCACCCGACAGCTATTAAATGAAAAACTGTTTTTT

j_call: TRBJ1-1
clone_size: .
v_call: TRBV2
d_call: .
cdr3_aa: CASTWDKNTEAFF
cdr3_nt: TGTGCCAGTACTTGGGACAAGAACACTGAAGCTTTCTTT

j_call: TRBJ2-2
clone_size: .
v_call: TRBV11-3
d_call: .
cdr3_aa: CASSLIGGSNTGELFF
cdr3_nt: TGTGCCAGCAGCTTAATAGGGGGTTCGAACACCGGGGAGCTGTTTTTT

j_call: TRBJ1-1
clone_size: .
v_call: TRBV2
d_call: .
cdr3_aa: CASLVGASSAEAFF
cdr3_nt: TGTGCCAGCTTGGTTGGGGCCTCGAGCGCTGAAGCTTTCTTT

j_call: TRBJ1-1
clone_size: .
v_call: TRBV14
d_call: .
cdr3_aa: CASSQDSGNTEAFF
cdr3_nt: TGTGCCAGCAGCCAAGATAGCGGAAACACTGAAGCTTTCTTT

j_call: TRBJ2-2
clone_size: .
v_call: TRBV7-2
d_call: TRBD1
cdr3_aa: CASSSPLGQGNTGELFF
cdr3_nt: TGTGCCAGCAGCTCCCCGTTGGGACAGGGGAACACCGGGGAGCTGTTTTTT

j_call: TRBJ2-5
clone_size: .
v_call: TRBV30
d_call: .
cdr3_aa: CAWSGAGTQYF
cdr3_nt: TGTGCCTGGAGTGGGGCGGGGACCCAGTACTTC

j_call: TRBJ2-1
clone_size: .
v_call: TRBV5-4
d_call: TRBD2
cdr3_aa: CASSPRTSGGYNEQFF
cdr3_nt: TGTGCCAGCAGCCCACGGACTAGCGGGGGTTACAATGAGCAGTTCTTC

j_call: TRBJ2-2
clone_size: .
v_call: TRBV9
d_call: .
cdr3_aa: CASSVGSLAGVNTGELFF
cdr3_nt: TGTGCCAGCAGCGTAGGATCCCTCGCCGGAGTGAACACCGGGGAGCTGTTTTTT

j_call: TRBJ2-5
clone_size: .
v_call: TRBV5-6
d_call: TRBD2
cdr3_aa: CASSFMLAVTQYF
cdr3_nt: TGTGCCAGCAGCTTCATGCTAGCGGTAACCCAGTACTTC

j_call: TRBJ1-2
clone_size: .
v_call: TRBV10-3
d_call: TRBD1
cdr3_aa: CAINQGQGGYGYTF
cdr3_nt: TGTGCCATCAACCAGGGACAGGGGGGCTATGGCTACACCTTC

j_call: TRBJ1-1
clone_size: .
v_call: TRBV9
d_call: .
cdr3_aa: CASGGATEAFF
cdr3_nt: TGTGCCAGCGGGGGGGCCACTGAAGCTTTCTTT

j_call: TRBJ2-7
clone_size: .
v_call: TRBV5-1
d_call: .
cdr3_aa: CASRADRYEQYF
cdr3_nt: TGCGCCAGCAGGGCCGACAGGTACGAGCAGTACTTC

j_call: TRBJ1-4
clone_size: .
v_call: TRBV5-4
d_call: .
cdr3_aa: CASSSGLINEKLFF
cdr3_nt: TGTGCCAGCAGCTCCGGGTTGATTAATGAAAAACTGTTTTTT

j_call: TRBJ1-2
clone_size: .
v_call: TRBV6-6
d_call: .
cdr3_aa: CASSDPVSQGYGYTF
cdr3_nt: TGTGCCAGCAGTGACCCCGTGAGCCAGGGCTATGGCTACACCTTC

j_call: TRBJ1-4
clone_size: .
v_call: TRBV4-1
d_call: TRBD1
cdr3_aa: CASSLQGAPNEKLFF
cdr3_nt: TGCGCCAGCAGCCTTCAGGGGGCACCTAATGAAAAACTGTTTTTT

j_call: TRBJ1-1
clone_size: .
v_call: TRBV27
d_call: .
cdr3_aa: CASNPILGAAMNTEAFF
cdr3_nt: TGTGCCAGCAACCCCATCCTGGGGGCGGCGATGAACACTGAAGCTTTCTTT

j_call: TRBJ2-1
clone_size: .
v_call: TRBV7-9
d_call: TRBD2
cdr3_aa: CASSTKRESYNEQFF
cdr3_nt: TGTGCCAGCAGCACCAAGCGGGAGTCCTACAATGAGCAGTTCTTC

j_call: TRBJ2-7
clone_size: .
v_call: TRBV7-9
d_call: .
cdr3_aa: CASSLSGSYEQYF
cdr3_nt: TGTGCCAGCAGCTTGAGCGGTTCCTACGAGCAGTACTTC

j_call: TRBJ2-2
clone_size: .
v_call: TRBV29-1
d_call: TRBD2
cdr3_aa: CSVEVIAGGRGELFF
cdr3_nt: TGCAGCGTTGAAGTAATAGCGGGAGGAAGGGGGGAGCTGTTTTTT

j_call: TRBJ2-1
clone_size: .
v_call: TRBV27
d_call: TRBD2
cdr3_aa: CASRWTSGYNEQFF
cdr3_nt: TGTGCCAGCAGGTGGACTAGCGGCTACAATGAGCAGTTCTTC

j_call: TRBJ2-5
clone_size: .
v_call: TRBV6-6
d_call: .
cdr3_aa: CASTEEGETQYF
cdr3_nt: TGTGCCAGCACAGAGGAGGGAGAGACCCAGTACTTC

j_call: TRBJ2-2
clone_size: .
v_call: TRBV14
d_call: TRBD2
cdr3_aa: CASSARLAGTGELFF
cdr3_nt: TGTGCCAGCAGCGCCCGCCTAGCGGGGACCGGGGAGCTGTTTTTT

j_call: TRBJ2-7
clone_size: .
v_call: TRBV30
d_call: .
cdr3_aa: CAWSGRSTRAYEQYF
cdr3_nt: TGTGCCTGGAGTGGAAGATCCACCAGGGCCTACGAGCAGTACTTC

j_call: TRBJ2-3
clone_size: .
v_call: TRBV2
d_call: .
cdr3_aa: CASSEGGSTDTQYF
cdr3_nt: TGTGCCAGCAGTGAGGGGGGTAGCACAGATACGCAGTATTTT

j_call: TRBJ2-5
clone_size: .
v_call: TRBV12-5
d_call: .
cdr3_aa: CASGQDTLGAQYF
cdr3_nt: TGTGCTAGTGGTCAGGACACCCTCGGAGCCCAGTACTTC

j_call: TRBJ2-3
clone_size: .
v_call: TRBV5-1
d_call: .
cdr3_aa: CASSLVGGASTDTQYF
cdr3_nt: TGCGCCAGCAGCTTGGTAGGGGGAGCCAGCACAGATACGCAGTATTTT

j_call: TRBJ1-2
clone_size: few
v_call: TRBV11-2
d_call: .
cdr3_aa: CASSLDFAGGGGYTF
cdr3_nt: TGTGCCAGCAGCTTAGATTTTGCGGGGGGCGGTGGCTACACCTTC

j_call: TRBJ2-7
clone_size: .
v_call: TRBV5-4
d_call: TRBD1
cdr3_aa: CASSLAGTGSREQYF
cdr3_nt: TGTGCCAGCAGCTTGGCCGGGACAGGTTCTCGCGAGCAGTACTTC

j_call: TRBJ1-1
clone_size: .
v_call: TRBV4-3
d_call: TRBD1
cdr3_aa: CASSLAPDRARTEAFF
cdr3_nt: TGCGCCAGCAGCCTCGCGCCGGACAGGGCCAGGACTGAAGCTTTCTTT

j_call: TRBJ2-3
clone_size: .
v_call: TRBV9
d_call: .
cdr3_aa: CASSVAGTTDTQYF
cdr3_nt: TGTGCCAGCAGCGTAGCGGGGACTACAGATACGCAGTATTTT

j_call: TRBJ2-1
clone_size: .
v_call: TRBV9
d_call: .
cdr3_aa: CASTLYGTGSSEQFF
cdr3_nt: TGTGCCAGCACCTTGTATGGAACAGGGTCCAGTGAGCAGTTCTTC

j_call: TRBJ2-7
clone_size: .
v_call: TRBV6-5
d_call: .
cdr3_aa: CASSYSGRDEQYF
cdr3_nt: TGTGCCAGCAGTTACTCAGGGCGGGACGAGCAGTACTTC

j_call: TRBJ2-7
clone_size: .
v_call: TRBV5-1
d_call: .
cdr3_aa: CASSAGAFTGEQYF
cdr3_nt: TGCGCCAGCAGCGCGGGCGCTTTCACCGGGGAGCAGTACTTC

j_call: TRBJ2-1
clone_size: .
v_call: TRBV7-9
d_call: TRBD2
cdr3_aa: CASSSGTSFLGQFF
cdr3_nt: TGTGCCAGCAGCTCCGGGACTAGCTTTCTGGGGCAGTTCTTC

j_call: TRBJ1-4
clone_size: few
v_call: TRBV19
d_call: TRBD1
cdr3_aa: CASRHVPGQGNEKLFF
cdr3_nt: TGTGCCAGTAGGCACGTACCGGGACAGGGAAATGAAAAACTGTTTTTT

j_call: TRBJ2-1
clone_size: .
v_call: TRBV5-1
d_call: TRBD2
cdr3_aa: CASSFMGLAGVYNEQFF
cdr3_nt: TGCGCCAGCAGCTTTATGGGACTAGCGGGGGTATACAATGAGCAGTTCTTC

j_call: TRBJ1-5
clone_size: few
v_call: TRBV15
d_call: .
cdr3_aa: CATSRGGQLNQPQHF
cdr3_nt: TGTGCCACCAGCAGAGGAGGACAGTTAAATCAGCCCCAGCATTTT